Listed below are T cell receptor beta chains from one sample, sequenced in a study of cytomegalovirus exposure and HLA in healthy donors. TCRdb's table, derived via immunoSEQ multiplex PCR, lists solely in-frame clones and lacks some. The data show around 120,000 clones, with under 85% seen just once and around 8.5% held by the top ten. Sequences were obtained from PBMCs. The receptors were gathered from a woman aged 45-59 years in good health and CMV-seropositive. Each CDR3 is given with its conserved first and last residue. A D gene is named only where the DNA matches it firmly. Where a row states a size, it is once, few, many or the class of an expanded clone; other rows omit it.

abundance	len	j_gene	d_gene	v_gene	CDR3aa	CDR3nt
.	11	TRBJ2-2	.	TRBV30	CAWGGPMELFF	TGTGCCTGGGGGGGCCCTATGGAGCTGTTTTTT
.	14	TRBJ1-3	.	TRBV29-1	CSVEGGYSGNTIYF	TGCAGCGTTGAAGGCGGGTACTCTGGAAACACCATATATTTT
.	16	TRBJ1-1	.	TRBV21-1	CASSKLRDRKNTEAFF	TGTGCCAGCAGCAAGCTACGGGACAGGAAGAACACTGAAGCTTTCTTT
.	15	TRBJ1-6	.	TRBV4-1	CASSQAGRVNSPLHF	TGCGCCAGCAGCCAGGCGGGGAGAGTGAATTCACCCCTCCACTTT
.	15	TRBJ2-1	TRBD2	TRBV7-9	CASSWTSRAYNEQFF	TGTGCCAGCAGCTGGACTAGCCGGGCCTACAATGAGCAGTTCTTC
.	15	TRBJ2-1	.	TRBV5-4	CASSDTASGYNEQFF	TGTGCCAGCAGCGATACAGCCTCCGGCTACAATGAGCAGTTCTTC
.	15	TRBJ2-7	.	TRBV5-1	CASSSDGGLRGEQYF	TGCGCCAGCAGCTCAGACGGGGGTTTACGAGGTGAGCAGTACTTC
.	15	TRBJ2-5	TRBD2	TRBV5-4	CASSLPPGGPETQYF	TGTGCCAGCAGCTTGCCTCCGGGAGGGCCGGAGACCCAGTACTTC
few	17	TRBJ2-1	.	TRBV11-2	CASSSRGGLFSYNEQFF	TGTGCCAGCAGCTCGAGGGGGGGACTTTTTTCCTACAATGAGCAGTTCTTC
few	17	TRBJ1-1	TRBD1	TRBV4-3	CASSQDPGTGLDGEAFF	TGCGCCAGCAGCCAAGATCCCGGGACAGGTCTGGACGGTGAGGCTTTCTTT
.	13	TRBJ1-1	TRBD1	TRBV5-1	CASSYQGDTEAFF	TGCGCCAGCAGCTATCAGGGGGACACTGAAGCTTTCTTT
.	14	TRBJ1-1	.	TRBV19	CASSMQGRATEAFF	TGTGCCAGTAGTATGCAGGGCCGCGCAACTGAAGCTTTCTTT
.	19	TRBJ2-1	TRBD2	TRBV10-3	CAISQKGLAVKSSYNEQFF	TGTGCCATCAGTCAAAAGGGACTAGCGGTAAAGAGCTCCTACAATGAGCAGTTCTTC
.	14	TRBJ1-1	.	TRBV27	CASSLEGTNTEAFF	TGTGCCAGCAGTTTGGAGGGGACGAACACTGAAGCTTTCTTT
.	12	TRBJ1-2	.	TRBV30	CAWSNSYYGYTF	TGTGCCTGGAGTAACAGCTACTATGGCTACACCTTC
.	13	TRBJ1-5	.	TRBV27	CASSLVVNQPQHF	TGTGCCAGCAGTTTAGTAGTGAATCAGCCCCAGCATTTT
.	16	TRBJ1-4	.	TRBV9	CASSPRYPDKDEKLFF	TGTGCCAGCAGCCCGAGGTATCCGGACAAGGATGAAAAACTGTTTTTT
few	17	TRBJ1-3	.	TRBV18	CASSPTGQVGSGNTIYF	TGTGCCAGCTCACCTACTGGACAAGTCGGCTCTGGAAACACCATATATTTT
.	15	TRBJ2-3	.	TRBV6-5	CASSYSFRVVDTQYF	TGTGCCAGCAGTTACTCCTTCAGGGTCGTAGATACGCAGTATTTT
.	16	TRBJ2-2	TRBD2	TRBV4-3	CASSQEGRGGTGELFF	TGCGCCAGCAGCCAAGAGGGTCGGGGGGGCACCGGGGAGCTGTTTTTT
few	17	TRBJ1-6	TRBD1	TRBV5-6	CASSDSGTGYLGSPLHF	TGTGCCAGCAGCGACTCCGGGACAGGATACCTTGGTTCACCCCTCCACTTT
.	19	TRBJ2-3	TRBD2	TRBV4-3	CASSPTGLAGGGYTDTQYF	TGCGCCAGCAGCCCCACCGGACTAGCGGGGGGGGGATACACAGATACGCAGTATTTT
.	16	TRBJ2-2	TRBD1	TRBV9	CASSPVTGANTGELFF	TGTGCCAGCAGCCCAGTGACAGGGGCGAACACCGGGGAGCTGTTTTTT
few	13	TRBJ1-1	.	TRBV11-2	CASSLETNTEAFF	TGTGCCAGCAGCTTAGAAACTAACACTGAAGCTTTCTTT
.	18	TRBJ2-1	.	TRBV11-2	CASSPFTQSGSSYNEQFF	TGTGCCAGCAGCCCGTTTACTCAGTCGGGGAGCTCCTACAATGAGCAGTTCTTC
few	12	TRBJ2-5	.	TRBV6-5	CASSEAQQTQYF	TGTGCCAGCAGTGAAGCGCAGCAGACCCAGTACTTC
.	13	TRBJ2-7	.	TRBV5-6	CASSLGQGIEQYF	TGTGCCAGCAGCCTCGGGCAGGGTATAGAGCAGTACTTC
.	15	TRBJ2-7	TRBD2	TRBV5-8	CASSSGLAGAYEQYF	TGTGCCAGCAGCTCGGGACTAGCGGGGGCTTACGAGCAGTACTTC
few	15	TRBJ1-1	.	TRBV4-2	CASSQYEGGNTEAFF	TGTGCCAGCAGCCAATACGAGGGAGGGAACACTGAAGCTTTCTTT
.	18	TRBJ1-5	TRBD1	TRBV11-2	CASSSYYRDRGLDQPQHF	TGTGCCAGCAGCTCCTACTATCGGGACAGGGGGCTGGATCAGCCCCAGCATTTT
.	18	TRBJ2-1	TRBD2	TRBV7-2	CASSSTSGSRLNLNEQFF	TGTGCCAGCAGCTCGACTAGCGGGAGTCGCCTTAACCTCAATGAGCAGTTCTTC
.	13	TRBJ1-1	.	TRBV7-2	CASSQQGRTEAFF	TGTGCCAGCAGCCAACAGGGCCGTACTGAAGCTTTCTTT
.	12	TRBJ1-2	.	TRBV19	CASSRRDYGYTF	TGTGCCAGTAGTAGGAGGGACTATGGCTACACCTTC
few	13	TRBJ2-1	.	TRBV7-2	CASSFGLYNEQFF	TGTGCCAGCAGCTTTGGACTTTACAATGAGCAGTTCTTC
.	15	TRBJ2-7	TRBD2	TRBV30	CAWSSASGGTYEQYF	TGTGCCTGGAGTTCCGCTAGCGGGGGGACCTACGAGCAGTACTTC
once	15	TRBJ1-3	TRBD1	TRBV6-1	CASRTDRGPGNTIYF	TGTGCCAGCAGAACGGACAGGGGGCCTGGAAACACCATATATTTT
.	12	TRBJ2-7	.	TRBV5-1	CASSLDGGKQYF	TGCGCCAGCAGCTTGGATGGGGGCAAGCAGTACTTC
.	13	TRBJ2-7	.	TRBV5-6	CASSHRFSYEQYF	TGTGCCAGCAGCCACAGGTTCTCCTACGAGCAGTACTTC
.	15	TRBJ2-7	.	TRBV2	CASSAGGQTSYEQYF	TGTGCCAGCAGTGCAGGAGGACAGACCTCCTACGAGCAGTACTTC
.	16	TRBJ1-1	TRBD1	TRBV5-6	CASSFTGGYSGTEAFF	TGTGCCAGCAGCTTCACAGGGGGCTATAGTGGCACTGAAGCTTTCTTT
.	16	TRBJ2-2	.	TRBV2	CASSEALGGATGELFF	TGTGCCAGCAGTGAAGCTTTGGGGGGGGCCACCGGGGAGCTGTTTTTT
.	15	TRBJ1-2	.	TRBV4-2	CASSPRQTPNYGYTF	TGTGCCAGCAGCCCCCGACAGACACCTAACTATGGCTACACCTTC
.	13	TRBJ1-2	.	TRBV6-5	CASSYRQERGYTF	TGTGCCAGCAGTTACCGGCAGGAAAGGGGCTACACCTTC
.	16	TRBJ2-7	.	TRBV19	CASSTPGKRGFYEQYF	TGTGCCAGTAGTACTCCCGGGAAGAGGGGGTTTTACGAGCAGTACTTC
.	15	TRBJ2-3	.	TRBV9	CASSVIGGGSDTQYF	TGTGCCAGCAGCGTAATCGGGGGAGGTTCAGATACGCAGTATTTT
.	16	TRBJ2-1	.	TRBV9	CASNDPRAGHEDEQFF	TGTGCCAGCAACGATCCCCGGGCGGGTCACGAGGATGAGCAGTTCTTC
.	13	TRBJ2-3	.	TRBV27	CASSYGGTDTQYF	TGTGCCAGCAGTTATGGCGGAACAGATACGCAGTATTTT
.	16	TRBJ2-5	TRBD2	TRBV7-3	CASSSQLAGGKETQYF	TGTGCCAGCAGCTCCCAACTAGCGGGGGGGAAAGAGACCCAGTACTTC
once	14	TRBJ2-6	.	TRBV30	CAWALNVGANVLTF	TGTGCCTGGGCACTGAATGTCGGGGCCAACGTCCTGACTTTC
.	16	TRBJ2-2	.	TRBV2	CASSEPGVRITGELFF	TGTGCCAGCAGTGAGCCAGGGGTACGAATCACCGGGGAGCTGTTTTTT
.	14	TRBJ2-7	TRBD2	TRBV7-9	CASSHPKLAYEQYF	TGTGCCAGCAGCCACCCCAAACTAGCGTACGAGCAGTACTTC
.	14	TRBJ1-2	TRBD1	TRBV4-3	CASSQEQGARGYTF	TGCGCCAGCAGCCAAGAACAGGGGGCGCGGGGCTACACCTTC
.	15	TRBJ2-1	TRBD2	TRBV10-3	CAISEGLAGDNEQFF	TGTGCCATCAGTGAGGGACTAGCGGGGGACAATGAGCAGTTCTTC
few	14	TRBJ1-2	.	TRBV5-4	CASSLGELDYGYTF	TGTGCCAGCAGCTTGGGAGAGTTAGACTATGGCTACACCTTC
.	17	TRBJ2-1	TRBD2	TRBV4-2	CASSQDPTSGAFNEQFF	TGTGCCAGCAGCCAAGATCCAACTAGCGGGGCTTTTAATGAGCAGTTCTTC
.	16	TRBJ2-3	TRBD2	TRBV7-2	CASSSLAGADTDTQYF	TGTGCCAGCAGCTCTCTAGCGGGGGCCGACACAGATACGCAGTATTTT
.	16	TRBJ2-3	TRBD2	TRBV7-9	CASSPRLSGNTDTQYF	TGTGCCAGCAGCCCAAGGTTGAGCGGGAACACAGATACGCAGTATTTT